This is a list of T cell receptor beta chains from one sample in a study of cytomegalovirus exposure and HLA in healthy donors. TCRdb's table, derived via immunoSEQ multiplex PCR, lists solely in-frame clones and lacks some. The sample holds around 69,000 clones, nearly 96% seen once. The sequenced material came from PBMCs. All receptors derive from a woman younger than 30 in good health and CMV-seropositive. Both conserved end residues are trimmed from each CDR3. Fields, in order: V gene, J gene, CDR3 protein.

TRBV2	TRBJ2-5	ASSGLAGTQETQY
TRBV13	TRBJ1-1	ASSPRQRNTEAF
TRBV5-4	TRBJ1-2	ASSHGQGSYGYT
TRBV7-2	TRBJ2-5	ASSSRRTVAETQY
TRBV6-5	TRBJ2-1	ASSYGQGADEQF
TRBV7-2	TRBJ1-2	ASSLGWNSNYGYT
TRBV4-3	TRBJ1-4	ASSPRTGGLEKLF
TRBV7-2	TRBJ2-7	ASSLGTSGGYEQY
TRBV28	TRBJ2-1	ASTTGISYNEQF
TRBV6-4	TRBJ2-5	ASSEGPEGETQY
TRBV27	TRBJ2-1	ASSLSGTGAYNEQF
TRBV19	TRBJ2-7	AAARGRSYEQY
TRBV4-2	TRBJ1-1	ASSQDRSNTEAF